The 2 T cell receptor beta chains in this list originate from one sample, sequenced in a study of blood T cell repertoires in COVID-19. Generated by immunoSEQ multiplex PCR, the TCRdb table keeps only in-frame clones and is missing some. This sample has 150,000 to 200,000 clones, with around 76% found just once. The sample comprised PBMCs or T cells enriched from blood (not recorded which). All receptors come from a woman aged 45-60 years with acute COVID-19.

The chain recombines TRBV9 with TRBJ2-3; a possible D gene is TRBD2 (5 bases). This CDR3 spans 15 amino acids. CDR1 is SGDLS, CDR2 YYNGEE, per germline. Trimming cost V 0 bases and J 3 bases, with 11 bases left between them. The CDR3 DNA reads as TGTGCCAGCAGCGTAGGGGGAGCGGCGACAGATACGCAGTATTTT. Its protein is CASSVGGAATDTQYF.

This rearrangement joins TRBV5-6 to TRBJ1-2; 9 bases are a match to TRBD1. J gave up 3 bases and V 2 bases, and 8 bases lay outside the gene matches. The CDR3 contains 16 residues. Germline CDR1 is SGHDT and CDR2 is YYEEEE. The CDR3 DNA follows: TGTGCCAGCAGCTTCTACCGGGACAGGGCCCACTATGGCTACACCTTC. Amino acid sequence: CASSFYRDRAHYGYTF.